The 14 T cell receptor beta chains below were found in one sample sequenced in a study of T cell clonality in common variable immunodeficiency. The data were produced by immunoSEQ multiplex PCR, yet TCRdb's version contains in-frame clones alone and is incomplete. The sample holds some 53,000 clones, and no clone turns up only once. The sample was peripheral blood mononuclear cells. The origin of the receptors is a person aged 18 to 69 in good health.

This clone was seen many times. CDR3 DNA, as far as it was read: TGCAGTGCGAGCAGGGGACTAAGTAATGAAAAA. It codes for CSASRGLSNEK. The entire CDR3 reads CSASRGLSNEKLFF. The V gene is TRBV20-1, the J gene TRBJ1-4; D is possibly TRBD1 (6 bases). The CDR3 end is not reached by the read, which stops 3 residues before it; the germline J gene fills it in. Trimming removed 6 bases at V and 4 bases at J, with 15 bases between. Germline V gives CDR1 DFQATT, CDR2 SNEGSKA (reference sequence). The CDR3 is made up of 14 amino acids.

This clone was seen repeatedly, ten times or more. The CDR3 loop reads CASSIGEAYEQYF. Incomplete CDR3 DNA: TGTGCCAGTAGTATCGGGGAGGCCTACGAG. The chain joins TRBV19 to TRBJ2-7; possibly TRBD2 for D (6 bases). From the germline J gene comes the end of the CDR3, since the read stops 3 residues before it. CDR3 size: 13 residues. Trimming stripped 3 bases from V and 2 bases from J, with 8 bases between. Germline V gene sequence: CDR1 LNHDA, CDR2 SQIVND (reference sequence).

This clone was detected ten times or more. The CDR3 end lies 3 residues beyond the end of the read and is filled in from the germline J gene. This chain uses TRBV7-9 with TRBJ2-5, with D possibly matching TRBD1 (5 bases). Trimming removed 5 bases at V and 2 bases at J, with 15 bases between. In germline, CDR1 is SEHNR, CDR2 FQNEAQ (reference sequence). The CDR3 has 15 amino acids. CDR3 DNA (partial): TGTGCCAGCAGCCTAACGGACATACTTCAAGAGACC. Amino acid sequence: CASSLTDILQET. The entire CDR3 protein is CASSLTDILQETQYF.

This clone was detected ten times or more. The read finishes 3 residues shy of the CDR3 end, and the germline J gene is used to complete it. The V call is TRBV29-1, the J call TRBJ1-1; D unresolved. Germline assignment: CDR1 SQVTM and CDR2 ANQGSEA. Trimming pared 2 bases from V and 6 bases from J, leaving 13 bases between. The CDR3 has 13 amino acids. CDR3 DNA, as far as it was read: TGCAGCGTTGAATTTTCCTCAGGCGCTGAA. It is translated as CSVEFSSGAE. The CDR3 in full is CSVEFSSGAEAFF.

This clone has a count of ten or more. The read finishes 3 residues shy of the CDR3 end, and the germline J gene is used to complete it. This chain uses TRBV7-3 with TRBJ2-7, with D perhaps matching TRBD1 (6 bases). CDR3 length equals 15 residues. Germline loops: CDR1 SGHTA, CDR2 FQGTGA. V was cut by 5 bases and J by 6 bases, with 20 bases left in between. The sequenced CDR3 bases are TGTGCCAGCAGCCCCACGGGACAATCAGGGCTCGAG. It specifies CASSPTGQSGLE. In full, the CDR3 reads CASSPTGQSGLEQYF.

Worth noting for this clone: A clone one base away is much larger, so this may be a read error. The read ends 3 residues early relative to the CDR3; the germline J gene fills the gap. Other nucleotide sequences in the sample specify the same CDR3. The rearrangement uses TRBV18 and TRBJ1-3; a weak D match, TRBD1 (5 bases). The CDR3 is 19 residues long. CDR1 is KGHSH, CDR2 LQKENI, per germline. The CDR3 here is CASSPRPRDLATAGNTIYF. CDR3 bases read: TGTGCCAGCTCACCACGCCCCAGGGATTTGGCGACGGCTGGAAACACA.

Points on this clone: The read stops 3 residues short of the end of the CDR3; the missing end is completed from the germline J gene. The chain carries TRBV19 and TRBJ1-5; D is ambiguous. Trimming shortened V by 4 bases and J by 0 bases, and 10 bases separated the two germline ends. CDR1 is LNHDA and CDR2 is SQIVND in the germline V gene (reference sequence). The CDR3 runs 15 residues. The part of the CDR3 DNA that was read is TGTGCCAGTAGTAATATGGCCCCTAGCAATCAGCCC. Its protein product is CASSNMAPSNQP. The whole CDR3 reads CASSNMAPSNQPQHF.

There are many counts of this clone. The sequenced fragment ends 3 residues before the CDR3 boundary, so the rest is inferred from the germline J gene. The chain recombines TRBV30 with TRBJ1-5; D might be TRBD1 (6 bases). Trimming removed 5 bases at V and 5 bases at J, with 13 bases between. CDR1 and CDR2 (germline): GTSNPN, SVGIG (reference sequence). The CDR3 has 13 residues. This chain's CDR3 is CAWEGGGHQPQHF. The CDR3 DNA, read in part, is TGTGCCTGGGAGGGGGGGGGCCATCAGCCC.

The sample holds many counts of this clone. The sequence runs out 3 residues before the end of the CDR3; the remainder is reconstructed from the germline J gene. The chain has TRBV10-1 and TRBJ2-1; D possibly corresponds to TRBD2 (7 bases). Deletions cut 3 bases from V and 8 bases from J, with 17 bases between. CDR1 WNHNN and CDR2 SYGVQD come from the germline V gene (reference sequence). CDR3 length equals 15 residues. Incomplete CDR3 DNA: TGCGCCAGCAGTGACCCCCGGGGGGCTATGGATGAG. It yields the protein CASSDPRGAMDE. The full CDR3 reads CASSDPRGAMDEQFF.

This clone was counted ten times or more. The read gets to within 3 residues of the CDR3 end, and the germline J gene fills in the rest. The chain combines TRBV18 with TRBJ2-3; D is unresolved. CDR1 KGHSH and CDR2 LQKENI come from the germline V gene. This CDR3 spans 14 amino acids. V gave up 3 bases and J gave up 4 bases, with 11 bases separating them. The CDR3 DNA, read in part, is TGTGCCAGCTCACCTAACGGTCCCCCAGATACG. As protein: CASSPNGPPDT. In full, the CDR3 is CASSPNGPPDTQYF.

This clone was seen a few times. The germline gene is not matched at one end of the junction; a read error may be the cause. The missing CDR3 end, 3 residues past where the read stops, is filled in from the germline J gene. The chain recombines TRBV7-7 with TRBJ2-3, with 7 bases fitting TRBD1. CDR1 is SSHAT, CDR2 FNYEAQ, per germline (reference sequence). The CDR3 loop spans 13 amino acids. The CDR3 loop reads CASSLGGQETQYF. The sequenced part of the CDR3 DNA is TGTGCTAGCAGCTTAGGGGGCCAAGAGACG.

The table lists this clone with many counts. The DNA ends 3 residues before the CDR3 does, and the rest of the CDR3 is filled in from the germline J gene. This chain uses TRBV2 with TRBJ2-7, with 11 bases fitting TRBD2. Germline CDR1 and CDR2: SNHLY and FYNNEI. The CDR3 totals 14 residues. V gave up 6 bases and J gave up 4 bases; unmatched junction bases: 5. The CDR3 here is CASRGGTSGYEQYF. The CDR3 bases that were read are TGTGCCAGCAGGGGGGGGACTAGCGGTTACGAG.

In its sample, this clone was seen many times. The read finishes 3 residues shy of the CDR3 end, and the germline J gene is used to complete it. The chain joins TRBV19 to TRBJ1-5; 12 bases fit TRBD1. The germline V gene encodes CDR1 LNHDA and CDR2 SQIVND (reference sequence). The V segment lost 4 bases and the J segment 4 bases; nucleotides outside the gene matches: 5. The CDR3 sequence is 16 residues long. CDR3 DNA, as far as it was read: TGTGCCAGTAGTACCGGGACAGGGGGCAGGAATCAGCCC. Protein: CASSTGTGGRNQP. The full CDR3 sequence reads CASSTGTGGRNQPQHF.

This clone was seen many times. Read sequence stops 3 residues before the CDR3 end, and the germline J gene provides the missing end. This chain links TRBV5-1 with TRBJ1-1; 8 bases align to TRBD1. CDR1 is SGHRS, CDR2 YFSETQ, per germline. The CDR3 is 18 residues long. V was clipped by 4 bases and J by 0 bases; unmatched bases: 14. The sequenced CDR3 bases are TGCGCCAGCAGCCGGAGGGTCGGACAGGGTAACATGAACACTGAA. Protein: CASSRRVGQGNMNTE. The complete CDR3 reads CASSRRVGQGNMNTEAFF.